These T cell receptor beta chains were read from a single sample in a study of blood T cell repertoires in COVID-19. Assay: immunoSEQ multiplex PCR; the TCRdb copy retains only in-frame clones and omits some. The sample yields approximately 80,000 clones, 60% to 85% seen once. The sequenced sample was peripheral blood. These receptors all come from a human donor in a cohort sampled during active COVID-19. Each CDR3 is given with its conserved first and last residue. A D gene is named only where the DNA matches it firmly. Expanded clones get a size class; other rows say once, few or many, or leave the size out.

j_call v_call d_call clone_size cdr3_aa cdr3_nt
TRBJ1-1 TRBV29-1 . many CSVRSGSEAFF TGCAGCGTTAGAAGTGGGAGTGAAGCTTTCTTT
TRBJ2-1 TRBV7-6 . few CASSRNPGLHNEQFF TGTGCCAGCAGCCGTAACCCGGGACTCCACAATGAGCAGTTCTTC
TRBJ2-1 TRBV15 TRBD2 . CATSSPTSGSYNEQFF TGTGCCACCAGCAGCCCAACTAGCGGGAGTTACAATGAGCAGTTCTTC
TRBJ2-3 TRBV2 TRBD1 . CASSPGTGGASDTQYF TGTGCCAGCAGCCCGGGGACAGGGGGCGCATCAGATACGCAGTATTTT
TRBJ1-2 TRBV7-6 . . CASSPGFGGDYGYTF TGTGCCAGCAGCCCCGGCTTTGGAGGAGACTATGGCTACACCTTC
TRBJ1-1 TRBV6-5 . . CASSLSLASTGTEAFF TGTGCCAGCAGTTTAAGTTTGGCCTCAACGGGGACTGAAGCTTTCTTT
TRBJ1-2 TRBV5-1 TRBD1 . CASSYRDRVLGYTF TGCGCCAGCAGCTACCGGGACAGGGTGCTTGGCTACACCTTC
TRBJ1-4 TRBV10-3 . . CAISALGGATNEKLFF TGTGCCATCAGTGCCCTCGGGGGGGCAACTAATGAAAAACTGTTTTTT
TRBJ1-6 TRBV4-2 TRBD1 . CASSLYRGPESPLHF TGTGCCAGCAGCCTTTACAGGGGGCCAGAATCACCCCTCCACTTT
TRBJ1-3 TRBV15 . . CATSRDRENTIYF TGTGCCACCAGCAGAGATCGGGAAAACACCATATATTTT
TRBJ1-2 TRBV21-1 . once CASKGNYGYTF TGTGCCAGCAAGGGGAACTATGGCTACACCTTC
TRBJ2-2 TRBV9 . . CASSALETGELFF TGTGCCAGCAGCGCACTAGAGACCGGGGAGCTGTTTTTT
TRBJ2-1 TRBV9 TRBD2 few CASSLTSGANNEQFF TGTGCCAGCAGCCTCACTAGCGGGGCCAACAATGAGCAGTTCTTC
TRBJ1-1 TRBV5-1 TRBD1 . CASSSGQPNTEAFF TGCGCCAGCAGCTCGGGACAGCCGAACACTGAAGCTTTCTTT